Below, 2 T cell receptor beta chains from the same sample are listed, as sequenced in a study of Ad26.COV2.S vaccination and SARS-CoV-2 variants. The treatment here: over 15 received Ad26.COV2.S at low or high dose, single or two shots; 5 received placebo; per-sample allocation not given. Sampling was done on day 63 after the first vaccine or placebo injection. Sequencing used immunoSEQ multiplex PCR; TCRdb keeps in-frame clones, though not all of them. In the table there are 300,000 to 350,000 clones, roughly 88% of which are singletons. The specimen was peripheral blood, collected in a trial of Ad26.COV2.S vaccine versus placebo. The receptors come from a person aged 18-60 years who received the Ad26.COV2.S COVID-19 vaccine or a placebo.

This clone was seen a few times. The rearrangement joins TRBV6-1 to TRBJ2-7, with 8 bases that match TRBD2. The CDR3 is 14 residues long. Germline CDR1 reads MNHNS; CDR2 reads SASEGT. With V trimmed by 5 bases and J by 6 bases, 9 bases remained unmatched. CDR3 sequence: CASSFTREGREQYV. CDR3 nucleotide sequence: TGTGCCAGCAGTTTTACACGGGAGGGCCGCGAGCAGTACGTC.

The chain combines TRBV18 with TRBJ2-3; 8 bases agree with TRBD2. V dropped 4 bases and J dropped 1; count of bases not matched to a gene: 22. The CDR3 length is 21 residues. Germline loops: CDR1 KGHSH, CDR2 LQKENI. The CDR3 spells CASSRRLGAGVFFVGTDTQYF. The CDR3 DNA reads TGTGCCAGCTCACGTCGGTTGGGAGCGGGAGTTTTCTTTGTTGGCACAGATACGCAGTATTTT.